A single sample gave rise to the 17 T cell receptor beta chains below, sequenced in a study of immune evolution from preneoplasia to lung adenocarcinoma. TCRdb's copy holds only in-frame clones and misses some; the assay was immunoSEQ multiplex PCR. The profile shows about 4,900 clones, 75% to 80% of them singletons. The sample taken for sequencing was FFPE minimally invasive lung adenocarcinoma tissue. The receptors originated from a person aged 60-79 years with lung adenocarcinoma.

The CDR3 DNA sequence: TGTGCCAGCAGCTTAGAACAGTGGGCCTACGAGCAGTACTTC. Translation gives CASSLEQWAYEQYF. The V gene is TRBV11-2, the J gene TRBJ2-7; D gene ambiguous. Germline assignment: CDR1 SGHAT and CDR2 FQNNGV. The CDR3 sequence is 14 residues long. V lost 0 bases to trimming and J lost 2 bases, with 8 bases between them.

This sequence joins TRBV7-2 and TRBJ1-2, with D possibly being TRBD1 (6 bases). CDR1 and CDR2 from the germline V gene are SGHTA and FQGNSA. This CDR3 spans 15 amino acids. V was clipped by 8 bases and J by 0 bases, with 16 bases between them. Written as DNA, the CDR3 is TGTGCCAGCGGCACAGGGAATGAGGCTAACTATGGCTACACCTTC. Translation gives CASGTGNEANYGYTF.

This clone was counted a few times. This chain joins TRBV29-1 and TRBJ2-1; TRBD2 aligns across 9 bases. V was pared by 5 bases and J by 5 bases, with 13 bases of the junction left unmatched. This CDR3 is 16 amino acids long. The germline V gene encodes CDR1 SQVTM and CDR2 ANQGSEA. In nucleotides, the CDR3 is TGCAGCGTTCTCCCCTATTTGACTAGCGGAGACAATGAGCAGTTCTTC. Translated, it gives CSVLPYLTSGDNEQFF.

This chain links TRBV4-1 with TRBJ2-3; no clear D. CDR1 and CDR2 from the germline V gene are MGHRA and YSYEKL. This CDR3 comprises 15 residues. V lost 1 base and J lost 0, with 8 bases in between. The DNA of the CDR3 is TGCGCCAGCAGCCAAGCCCCCTCCAGCACAGATACGCAGTATTTT. It codes for CASSQAPSSTDTQYF.

The chain employs TRBV4-2 and TRBJ1-4; perhaps TRBD1 as D (5 bases). The ends were cut back, 5 bases at V and 8 bases at J, with 15 bases in the middle. In germline, CDR1 is LGHNA, CDR2 YNFKEQ. The CDR3 totals 14 residues. The CDR3 nucleotides read TGTGCCAGCAGCTCGACAGCGGGGTCGGAAAAACTGTTTTTT. As protein: CASSSTAGSEKLFF.

The chain has TRBV6-5 and TRBJ2-5, with a weak D call TRBD1 (5 bases). Trimming stripped 5 bases from V and 1 base from J, with 8 bases between. Germline CDR1 is MNHEY and CDR2 is SVGAGI. The CDR3 length is 13 residues. The CDR3 bases are TGTGCCAGCAGTAGACAGCTCCAAGAGACCCAGTACTTC. It translates to CASSRQLQETQYF.

This clone is a singleton in its sample. This chain links TRBV7-9 with TRBJ2-7, with D possibly being TRBD1 or TRBD2 (5 bases each). The germline gives CDR1 SEHNR, CDR2 FQNEAQ (reference sequence). CDR3 length equals 13 residues. V was shortened by 5 bases and J by 5 bases, with 13 bases between the two germline ends. The DNA of the CDR3 is TGTGCCAGCAGCCCCAGGTTGGGGGACGAGCAGTACTTC. Amino acid sequence: CASSPRLGDEQYF.

The chain employs TRBV27 and TRBJ1-4, with D uncertain. CDR1 and CDR2 (germline): MNHEY, SMNVEV (reference sequence). The CDR3 consists of 15 residues. The ends were cut back, 5 bases at V and 1 base at J, with 11 bases in the middle. CDR3 in DNA: TGTGCCAGCAGTCCTCGGTTGGGAACTAATGAAAAACTGTTTTTT. It codes for CASSPRLGTNEKLFF. Looking up the rest from reference TRBV27 and TRBJ1-4 gives the full variable domain: EAQVTQNPRYLITVTGKKLTVTCSQNMNHEYMSWYRQDPGLGLRQIYYSMNVEVTDKGDVPEGYKVSRKEKRNFPLILESPSPNQTSLYFCASSPRLGTNEKLFFGSGTQLSVL.

The chain is built from TRBV7-3 and TRBJ2-7; D possibly matches TRBD1 or TRBD2 (5 bases each). CDR1 SGHTA and CDR2 FQGTGA come from the germline V gene. The ends were cut back, 0 bases at V and 0 bases at J, with 6 bases in the middle. This CDR3 is built from 14 residues. The CDR3 protein is CASSLTGASYEQYF. The CDR3 bases are TGTGCCAGCAGCTTAACCGGGGCCTCCTACGAGCAGTACTTC.

The gene calls are TRBV6-6 and TRBJ2-6; 7 bases map to TRBD1. Germline lookup yields CDR1 MNHNY and CDR2 SVGAGI (reference sequence). The CDR3 length is 15 residues. Germline trimming cut 6 bases from V and 2 bases from J; bases unmatched to any gene: 4. The CDR3 DNA is TGTGCCAGCAGAGACACAGGGGCTGGGGCCAACGTCCTGACTTTC. Amino acid sequence: CASRDTGAGANVLTF.

This clone has a single count. The V call is TRBV11-1, the J call TRBJ2-2; 11 bases match TRBD2. Germline V gene data show CDR1 as SGHAT and CDR2 as FQDESV (reference sequence). Trimming cost V 5 bases and J 6 bases; bases outside gene matches: 8. CDR3 length: 16 residues. CDR3: CASSPTSGGPPGELFF. CDR3 in DNA: TGTGCCAGCAGCCCAACTAGCGGGGGCCCTCCCGGGGAGCTGTTTTTT.

On this clone itself: An end of the junction differs from the germline gene, which may be a read error. The CDR3 bases are TGTGCCAGCGCACCCTTGGTGACGATCCCAGATACGCAGTATTTT. Translation gives CASAPLVTIPDTQYF. The chain recombines TRBV18 with TRBJ2-3; D gene ambiguous. CDR3 length: 15 residues. CDR1 and CDR2 from the germline V gene are KGHSH and LQKENI. Full variable domain (rest looked up from reference TRBV18 and TRBJ2-3): NAGVMQNPRHLVRRRGQEARLRCSPMKGHSHVYWYRQLPEEGLKFMVYLQKENIIDESGMPKERFSAEFPKEGPSILRIQQVVRGDSAAYFCASAPLVTIPDTQYFGPGTRLTVL.

The sample holds one count of this clone. The CDR3 protein is CASSSRQGAREQYF. CDR3 DNA: TGTGCCAGCAGCTCGAGACAGGGGGCTCGGGAGCAGTACTTC. The chain is built from TRBV7-2 and TRBJ2-7, with 10 bases identical to TRBD1. The CDR3 extends over 14 amino acids. Losses at the gene ends were 4 bases for V and 7 bases for J; bases not matched to a gene: 7. Germline values: CDR1 SGHTA, CDR2 FQGNSA.

The rearrangement links TRBV6-6 to TRBJ2-7, with 11 bases fitting TRBD2. Germline loops: CDR1 MNHNY, CDR2 SVGAGI (reference sequence). There are 13 residues in the CDR3. J was trimmed by 6 bases and V by 5 bases; bases with no gene match: 3. CDR3 loop: CASSPGTSGEQYF. As DNA, the CDR3 is TGTGCCAGCAGTCCTGGGACTAGCGGCGAGCAGTACTTC.

V usage is TRBV14 and J usage is TRBJ1-1; D perhaps matches TRBD1 (5 bases). Germline CDR1 reads SGHDN; CDR2 reads FVKESK. This CDR3 has 16 amino acids. The V and J ends lost 3 bases and 1 base respectively, with 15 bases between them. For the CDR3, the DNA is TGTGCCAGCAGCCAGGGGGGAAAGGGCTCGAACACTGAAGCTTTCTTT. Protein product: CASSQGGKGSNTEAFF.

This clone was observed once. The chain employs TRBV28 and TRBJ2-7; D unclear. This CDR3 region has 13 residues. Looked up from germline, CDR1 is MDHEN and CDR2 is SYDVKM. The V end was cut by 5 bases, the J end by 3 bases, with 11 bases between. CDR3 DNA sequence: TGTGCCAGCAGTCCCTCCTCAAACTACGAGCAGTACTTC. Its protein product is CASSPSSNYEQYF. Supplemented by reference TRBV28 and TRBJ2-7, the full variable domain reads DVKVTQSSRYLVKRTGEKVFLECVQDMDHENMFWYRQDPGLGLRLIYFSYDVKMKEKGDIPEGYSVSREKKERFSLILESASTNQTSMYLCASSPSSNYEQYFGPGTRLTVT.

The chain uses TRBV15 and TRBJ1-2; unclear D gene. Trimming stripped 3 bases from V and 8 bases from J, with 13 bases between. There are 13 residues in the CDR3. Looked up from germline, CDR1 is LNHNV and CDR2 is YYDKDF (reference sequence). The CDR3 spells CATSSSAVLGYTF. DNA of the CDR3: TGTGCCACCAGCAGTTCTGCGGTATTAGGCTACACCTTC.